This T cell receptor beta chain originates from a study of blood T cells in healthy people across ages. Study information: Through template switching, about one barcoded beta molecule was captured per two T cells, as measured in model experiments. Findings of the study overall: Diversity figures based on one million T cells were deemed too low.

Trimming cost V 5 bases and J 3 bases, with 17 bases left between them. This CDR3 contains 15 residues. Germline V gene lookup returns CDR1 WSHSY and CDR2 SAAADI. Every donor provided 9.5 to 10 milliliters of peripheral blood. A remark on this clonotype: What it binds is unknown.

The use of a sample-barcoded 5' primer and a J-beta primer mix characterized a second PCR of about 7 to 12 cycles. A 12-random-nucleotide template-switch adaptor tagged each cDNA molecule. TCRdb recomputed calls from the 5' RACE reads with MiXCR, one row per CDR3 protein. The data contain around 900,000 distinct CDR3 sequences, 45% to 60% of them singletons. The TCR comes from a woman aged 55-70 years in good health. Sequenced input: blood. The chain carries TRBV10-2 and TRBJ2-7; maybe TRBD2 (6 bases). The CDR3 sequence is CASSKAGTGNYEQYF. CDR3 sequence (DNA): TGCGCCAGCAGTAAAGCCGGGACTGGGAACTACGAGCAGTACTTC.